This TCR beta chain derives from a study of shared clonotypes between healthy human individuals. CDR1 is LGHNA and CDR2 is YNFKEQ in the germline V gene. The CDR3 contains 12 residues. V was trimmed by 3 bases and J by 12 bases, leaving 12 bases between them. Study findings and constraints: Donor clonotype sharing was expected to depend on sequencing depth. Incomplete sequencing of sorted subsets was indicated by rarefaction despite large depth.

Sequencing used immunoSEQ multiplex PCR; TCRdb keeps in-frame clones, though not all of them. The table lists around 2.1 million clones, roughly 91% of them singletons, with roughly 1.7% in the top ten. Naive CD8 cells were CD45RO-negative, positively selected for CCR7, excluding terminally differentiated effector memory CD45RA+ cells. A remark on this clone: The target antigen is unknown.

Material for sequencing was naive CD8+ T cells from PBMCs. This sequence originates from a man between 18 and 35 years old in good health. Some clones in this sample may be carry-over from other donors' samples. J is TRBJ2-1 and V is TRBV4-2, with D possibly being TRBD1 or TRBD2 (6 bases each). In DNA, the CDR3 is TGTGCCAGCAGCCACGGCGGAGGGGGGCAGTTCTTC. As protein: CASSHGGGGQFF.